The 14 T cell receptor beta chains reported below all come from one sample, sequenced in a study of T cells after somatic rescue of genetic block. TCRdb's copy holds only in-frame clones and misses some; the assay was immunoSEQ multiplex PCR. The sample includes 10,000 to 15,000 clones, under 85% of them seen just once. The specimen was peripheral blood mononuclear cells (PBMCs). These receptors were obtained from a boy aged 5-17 years.

V and J are TRBV11-2 and TRBJ1-4, with D unclear. Germline V CDR1 and CDR2: SGHAT, FQNNGV. The CDR3 is 14 amino acids. V dropped 5 bases and J dropped 7 bases, with 14 bases sitting between them. CDR3 sequence reads: CASSPAPDFEKLFF. The DNA for the CDR3 is TGTGCCAGCAGCCCCGCCCCAGATTTTGAAAAACTGTTTTTT.

The chain joins TRBV11-3 to TRBJ1-5; no firm D call. The CDR3 runs 12 residues. Germline V gives CDR1 SGHNT, CDR2 YENEEA. Trimming shortened V by 3 bases and J by 11 bases, and 11 bases separated the two germline ends. CDR3: CASSFNPSAQHF. In DNA, the CDR3 is TGTGCCAGCAGCTTCAACCCTTCAGCCCAGCATTTT.

The V call is TRBV9, the J call TRBJ2-7; possibly TRBD1 for D (5 bases). Trimming pared 4 bases from V and 4 bases from J, leaving 21 bases between. The CDR3 length is 16 residues. The germline gives CDR1 SGDLS, CDR2 YYNGEE. The CDR3 sequence: CASSTTPGPSLYEQYF. The CDR3 DNA reads TGTGCCAGCAGCACTACCCCAGGGCCTTCCCTATACGAGCAGTACTTC.

A single count supports this clone. The chain joins TRBV7-2 to TRBJ1-4; D is ambiguous. Germline values: CDR1 SGHTA, CDR2 FQGNSA. V was trimmed by 2 bases and J by 4 bases, leaving 8 bases between them. The CDR3 spans 14 residues. The CDR3 reads CASSLKRVNEKLFF. The CDR3 nucleotides are TGTGCCAGCAGCTTAAAGCGGGTTAATGAAAAACTGTTTTTT.

This rearrangement joins TRBV5-1 to TRBJ2-7; 12 bases fit TRBD2. The CDR3 is 16 amino acids. The V gene's germline CDR1 is SGHRS and CDR2 YFSETQ. J was trimmed by 5 bases and V by 1 base; bases with no gene match: 7. The CDR3 region is CASSLNLAGGMNEQYF. The CDR3 bases are TGCGCCAGCAGCTTGAACCTAGCGGGAGGGATGAACGAGCAGTACTTC.

This rearrangement joins TRBV6-5 to TRBJ1-1; D gene ambiguous. The CDR3 runs to 14 residues. V lost 2 bases and J lost 1, with 8 bases in between. Germline V gene sequence: CDR1 MNHEY, CDR2 SVGAGI. Here the CDR3 DNA reads TGTGCCAGCAGTTACGGACGGAAGAACACTGAAGCTTTCTTT. Residues: CASSYGRKNTEAFF.

J is TRBJ1-1 and V is TRBV9, with TRBD1 matching 8 bases. The CDR3 spans 15 residues. Per germline, CDR1 SGDLS and CDR2 YYNGEE. V was clipped by 0 bases and J by 4 bases; unmatched bases: 5. CDR3 loop: CASSVGDRLSTEAFF. Written as DNA, the CDR3 is TGTGCCAGCAGCGTAGGGGACAGGCTTAGCACTGAAGCTTTCTTT.

This clone is medium-sized (0.01 to 0.1%) by share. The rearrangement uses TRBV7-9 and TRBJ1-1, with TRBD1 matching 12 bases. The J segment lost 3 bases and the V segment lost 3 bases, leaving 8 bases of the junction unmatched. Germline V CDR1 and CDR2: SEHNR, FQNEAQ (reference sequence). The CDR3 is made up of 17 amino acids. In DNA form, the CDR3 reads TGTGCCAGCAGCTTCCGGGACAGGGGGCCGGTGGACACTGAAGCTTTCTTT. Its protein is CASSFRDRGPVDTEAFF.

The V call is TRBV28, the J call TRBJ1-5; no definite D call. Germline V gene sequence: CDR1 MDHEN, CDR2 SYDVKM. CDR3 length: 15 amino acids. V lost 5 bases, J lost 7 bases, and 18 bases lay in between. Here the CDR3 reads CASSPAGLRSQPQHF. The CDR3 nucleotides are TGTGCCAGCAGTCCGGCGGGTCTTAGATCCCAGCCCCAGCATTTT.

This clone was found once. V usage is TRBV5-5 and J usage is TRBJ1-2, with no clear D. The germline CDR1 and CDR2 sequences are SGHKS and YYEKEE (reference sequence). V lost 3 bases and J lost 4, with 7 bases in between. The CDR3 has 12 amino acids. In DNA form, the CDR3 reads TGTGCCAGCAGCTCGGCCCTCTATGGCTACACCTTC. Translation gives CASSSALYGYTF. Complete variable domain (other parts from reference TRBV5-5 and TRBJ1-2): DAGVTQSPTHLIKTRGQQVTLRCSPISGHKSVSWYQQVLGQGPQFIFQYYEKEERGRGNFPDRFSARQFPNYSSELNVNALLLGDSALYLCASSSALYGYTFGSGTRLTVV.

This clone was counted a few times. The rearrangement uses TRBV9 and TRBJ2-1, with TRBD2 matching over 8 bases. Germline CDR1 SGDLS, CDR2 YYNGEE. The CDR3 covers 16 residues. V trimming: 0 bases; J trimming: 5 bases; junction bases outside the gene matches: 7. The CDR3 loop is CASSVALAGGHNEQFF. CDR3 coding DNA: TGTGCCAGCAGCGTAGCTCTCGCGGGAGGCCACAATGAGCAGTTCTTC.

This clone was seen a few times. The chain uses TRBV19 and TRBJ1-6; D gene ambiguous. Trimming left V 7 bases short and J 7 bases short, with 14 bases between. The CDR3 loop spans 14 amino acids. Germline V gene data show CDR1 as LNHDA and CDR2 as SQIVND (reference sequence). CDR3 in amino acids: CASTTGRVNSPLHF. The CDR3 region has the DNA TGTGCCAGTACAACGGGGAGAGTCAATTCACCCCTCCACTTT.

This chain connects TRBV7-9 to TRBJ2-7; a weak D match, TRBD1 (6 bases). This CDR3 has 14 amino acids. Germline values: CDR1 SEHNR, CDR2 FQNEAQ (reference sequence). Trimming removed 3 bases at V and 0 bases at J, with 9 bases between. CDR3 DNA sequence: TGTGCCAGCAGCTTCCGACAGGCCTCCTACGAGCAGTACTTC. Its protein is CASSFRQASYEQYF.

This clone has a single count. The chain is built from TRBV2 and TRBJ2-5; no reliable D call. V shed 8 bases and J shed 1 base, with 11 bases lying between them. This CDR3 has 13 residues. Germline V gives CDR1 SNHLY, CDR2 FYNNEI. The CDR3 region is CASQQAPQETQYF. The CDR3 nucleotides are TGTGCCAGCCAGCAGGCGCCCCAAGAGACCCAGTACTTC.